This TCR beta chain derives from a study of blood T cell repertoires in COVID-19. Study at large: Sites in the United States, Italy and Spain provided acute and convalescent COVID-19 samples.

Libraries were prepared by immunoSEQ multiplex PCR; TCRdb keeps only in-frame clonotypes and omits some of them. The profile shows over 85,000 clones, less than 90% of them singletons. Germline CDR1 GTSNPN, CDR2 SVGIG (reference sequence). The CDR3 length is 11 residues. The V gene end was trimmed by 7 bases and the J gene end by 6 bases; junction bases not matched to a gene: 4. The genes are TRBV30 and TRBJ1-2; the match to TRBD1 covers 8 bases. The sequencing input was peripheral blood. This sequence originates from a man in his fifties or sixties with acute or convalescent COVID-19. The CDR3 sequence: CALQGGNGYTF. CDR3 nucleotides: TGTGCCTTACAGGGGGGCAATGGCTACACCTTC.